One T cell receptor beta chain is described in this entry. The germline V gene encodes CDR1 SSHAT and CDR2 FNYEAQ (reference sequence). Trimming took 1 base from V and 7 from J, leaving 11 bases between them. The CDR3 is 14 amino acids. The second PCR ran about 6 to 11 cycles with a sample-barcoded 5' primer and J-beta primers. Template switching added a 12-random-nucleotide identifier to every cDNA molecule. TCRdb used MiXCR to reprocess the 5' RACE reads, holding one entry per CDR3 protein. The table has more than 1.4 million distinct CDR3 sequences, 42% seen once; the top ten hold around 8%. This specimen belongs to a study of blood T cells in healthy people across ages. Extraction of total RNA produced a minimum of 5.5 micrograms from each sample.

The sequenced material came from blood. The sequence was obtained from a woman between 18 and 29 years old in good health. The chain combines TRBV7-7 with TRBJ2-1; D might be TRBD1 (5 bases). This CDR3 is CASSLGGAQNEQFF. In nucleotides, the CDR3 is TGTGCCAGCAGCTTAGGTGGGGCGCAAAATGAGCAGTTCTTC.